Listed here is a single T cell receptor (beta chain). This clone was observed a single time. Its binding antigen is unknown. Base qualities are missing; no much larger clone stands one base away. The library was generated by the immunoSEQ multiplex PCR assay. For the multiplex PCR, a mixture combining 60 forward primers for TCR Vbeta segments and 13 reverse primers for TCR Jbeta segments was used. The CDR3 region of rearranged TCR beta genes was amplified from genomic DNA by a multiplex PCR assay. On the Illumina HiSeq System, the amplified TCR beta libraries were sequenced as 87-base-pair reads. For the original study's pipeline: In a later analysis, tens of millions of unique TCR beta chains were counted across the 650 to 700 repertoires, and roughly 10 million of these chains were shared by at least two donors. Raw reads were error-corrected and collapsed into unique sequences by a nearest-neighbor algorithm in which closely related sequences were merged to remove PCR and sequencing errors. Alignment of CDR3 sequences to IMGT reference sequences was used to assign V, D and J gene segments. For a sequence to be retained, at least a six-nucleotide match to both a V gene segment and a J gene segment was required. A rearrangement was called productive if the CDR3 had no stop codons and remained in frame with V and J, and every other rearrangement was called non-productive. CDR3 was defined by IMGT convention, running from the second conserved V-encoded cysteine to the conserved J-encoded phenylalanine. In an earlier analysis of more than 550 of the donors, sequences lacking an unambiguous match to a single V gene segment were excluded. An earlier analysis of fewer than 750 of the donors called V segments functional above 56.7% productive rearrangements and segregating when the between-donor standard deviation exceeded 5%. A statistical classification framework was developed to diagnose cytomegalovirus status using the catalog of TCR beta chain sequences. V and J gene assignment, in a later analysis, came from comparing TCR nucleotide sequences with IMGT/GENE-DB human TR gene sequences. In a later analysis, CDR3 sequences and most-parsimonious VDJ recombination scenarios were assigned using the TCRdist pipeline. In a later analysis, each TCR beta chain was defined by its CDR3 amino acid sequence together with its V-gene family, and reads without a unique V-gene family were excluded. A later analysis removed 592 highly shared, low-generation-probability nucleotide sequences to deal with suspected cross-contamination and a sequencing artifact. In a later analysis, a clonal expansion index for each public chain was calculated from normalized within-repertoire ranks of inferred template counts. In a later analysis, generation probabilities were computed with a VDJ recombination model fitted to out-of-frame rearrangements, and the resulting probabilities were checked against IGoR. In a later analysis, TCR-TCR, TCR-HLA and TCR-CMV co-occurrence was scored with hypergeometric tests, and a repertoire-size bias correction was applied to TCR pairs. In a later analysis, false discovery rates were estimated by permuting HLA or CMV assignments 20 times. A later analysis grouped co-occurring TCRs with DBSCAN, adding TCRdist sequence similarity when clustering within HLA-allele-positive subsets. For co-occurrence clustering, repertoires with fewer than 30,000 or more than 120,000 public chains were excluded, along with four or five repertoires with anomalous nucleotide sharing. Sourced from immuneACCESS, this table was stored by TCRdb with only in-frame sequences that have V and J called. A share of the clones is absent; for the studies checked, an unresolved V gene accounts for under half, and the remainder has no known explanation. V, J and clone size derive from that table, while D and trimming were established from the DNA sequence. This sample is represented by 100,000 to 150,000 clones; 73% of them were singletons. Clones ranked in the top ten supply about 4.9% of the sample.

The sample comes from a study of cytomegalovirus exposure and HLA in healthy donors (dated by TCRdb to the late 2010s). With regard to the full study: In an earlier analysis of some 550 of the donors, roughly 300 Gb of sequence data and 90 million to 120 million unique TCR beta sequences from 180 million or so T cells were reported. The study profiled the T cell repertoires of more than 500 subjects by immunosequencing and related them to cytomegalovirus serostatus. To predict cytomegalovirus infection status, the study brought together high-throughput TCR immunosequencing, statistical association of individual TCRs with disease status, and machine learning. About 300 gigabases of sequencing data and 80 million or so unique TCR sequences were included in an early release covering roughly 600 HLA-typed donors. A later analysis re-examined previously published TCR beta repertoires from more than 650 donors and added high-resolution HLA genotyping to investigate patterns of TCR occurrence. Four or five DR-DQ haplotypes were handled as single units for association and clustering, since linkage in the cohort was strong. In the later analysis, no new phenotypic data were used to find candidate immune exposures; instead, reliance was placed on TCR beta sequences and their occurrence across donors. Every repertoire in the discovery cohort had been generated on one and the same sequencing platform. Donor age, sex, ethnicity and CMV serostatus were collected together with the repertoire data. In an earlier analysis of a few hundred of the donors, high-throughput TCR beta sequencing was used to judge whether each TCR beta V gene segment behaved as functional or pseudogenic. Of the 350 to 400 genotyped donors, 65% to 90% fell in the genetic ancestry cluster associated with self-reported Caucasian donors. A later genetic analysis took genome-wide SNP genotypes for about three fifths of the 666 donors and used that subset as a discovery cohort. On average, 235,054 unique TCR beta nucleotide sequences were sequenced per donor among fewer than 500 genotyped donors of the cohort, with roughly 18% of those sequences being non-productive. HLA typing covered class I and class II loci at four-digit resolution. Besides the first cohort of about 730 subjects, a separate validation cohort made up of over 95 different subjects was used. Typing coverage varied by locus: roughly 629-630 donors for A, B, C, DRB1 and DQB1; under 550 for DQA1; nearly 610 for DPA1; roughly 450 for DPB1. The aim of the study was to test whether cataloging public T cell receptors could identify signatures of past pathogen exposure. Beyond this particular receptor, the publication reports: In an earlier analysis of around 600 of the donors, most TCR beta V segments appeared in productive rearrangements about 90% or about 30% of the time, broadly matching IMGT annotations. In a later analysis, TCR association rates were found to vary across HLA loci, with the most associated TCRs seen for DRB1 alleles and the fewest for HLA-C alleles. Most CMV-associated TCR beta chains appeared to be HLA-restricted in a later analysis, and the HLA associations seemed to be driven largely by CMV exposure. Compared with the approximately 720-donor mean, donors in an Asian-associated ancestry cluster had fewer N-insertions in productive TCRs, according to a later genetic analysis. According to the authors, the approach could potentially be generalized to other disease states and immunological phenotypes. A further reported finding was that TCR beta sequences accurately predicted the HLA-A and HLA-B alleles for most subjects in the first cohort. While some public TCRs were present in many individuals, most TCR sequences turned up only very rarely across donors. In this cohort, only TCR beta chains were sequenced, and detectable features were limited by the absence of alpha or paired-chain data. Roughly uniform sequencing depth across donors was assumed in presence/absence analyses, although this assumption may not hold. The study gave a list of about 160 TCR beta chains associated with cytomegalovirus. In vitro tests confirmed that a few of the cytomegalovirus-associated TCR beta chains recognize cytomegalovirus antigens. Linkage disequilibrium might explain the correlated functional status among segregating V segments, but an unknown experimental factor could not be excluded. When HLA alleles, especially DR and DQ, strongly co-occurred, TCR associations were difficult to assign to individual alleles. In a later analysis, several top co-occurrence clusters were reported to appear linked to parvovirus B19, influenza, CMV and Epstein-Barr virus. In a later analysis, 15,000 to 20,000 TCR beta sequences were associated with specific HLA alleles at a false discovery rate of 0.05. In both the original and validation cohorts, the classifier was reported to diagnose cytomegalovirus status with high specificity and sensitivity. A later analysis found that HLA-associated TCR beta chains were more clonally expanded and had lower generation probabilities than equally common non-associated chains. Because some donors lacked HLA typing at each locus, the association tests relied only on the typed subset. CMV serostatus was the only immune exposure information available for the cohort. The sequencing pipeline was judged likely to have produced a cluster of highly shared sequence variants as a technical artifact. An association between a missense DCLRE1C variant and V-gene and J-gene trimming of TCR beta chains was found in a later genetic analysis and replicated in an independent cohort. Because counts were too low, about 15 rarely observed V segments, including chromosome 9 orphons, were left out of the earlier analysis of about 500 of the donors. Some IMGT-functional V segments, including TRBV6-2 and TRBV6-3, could not be told apart with the 87-base-pair reads, so those segments were excluded.

The cohort consisted of 650 to 850 healthy bone marrow donors. Cohort members were all nominally healthy when sampled, although unrecorded immune exposures were likely present. The donor was CMV seropositive and was included in the group of around 300 seropositive cohort members. A peripheral blood sample was provided by each donor, and peripheral blood mononuclear cells were used for TCR beta sequencing. Genomic DNA extraction from the blood cell samples was performed with the Qiagen DNeasy Blood Extraction Kit. The CDR3 sequence holds 15 residues, the cysteine and phenylalanine included. The retained sequence is limited to the CDR3, 45 bases, with the frame set at the first base. From a lookup of the germline V gene, CDR1 and CDR2 are SGHRS and YFSETQ. At the junction V is shortened by 0 bases and J by 5 bases, with 12 bases in between.

This TCR came from a man aged 55 to 70 in good health and CMV-seropositive. This chain is built from TRBV5-1 and TRBJ2-1; the D gene cannot be resolved reliably. Sequencing was done on a sample of PBMCs. The CDR3 region reads CASSLGFAANNEQFF. The sequenced DNA: TGCGCCAGCAGCTTGGGTTTTGCGGCCAACAATGAGCAGTTCTTC.